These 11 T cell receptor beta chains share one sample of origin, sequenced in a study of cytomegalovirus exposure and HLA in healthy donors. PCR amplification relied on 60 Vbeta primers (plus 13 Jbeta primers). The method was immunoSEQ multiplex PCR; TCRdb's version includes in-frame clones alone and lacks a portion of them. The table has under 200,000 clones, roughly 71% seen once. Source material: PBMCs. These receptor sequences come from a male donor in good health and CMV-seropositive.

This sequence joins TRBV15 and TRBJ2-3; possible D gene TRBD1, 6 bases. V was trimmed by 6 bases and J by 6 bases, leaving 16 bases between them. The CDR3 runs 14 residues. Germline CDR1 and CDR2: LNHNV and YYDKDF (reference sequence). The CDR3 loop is CATRSGTGWDTQYF. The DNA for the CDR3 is TGTGCCACCAGGTCAGGAACAGGGTGGGATACGCAGTATTTT.

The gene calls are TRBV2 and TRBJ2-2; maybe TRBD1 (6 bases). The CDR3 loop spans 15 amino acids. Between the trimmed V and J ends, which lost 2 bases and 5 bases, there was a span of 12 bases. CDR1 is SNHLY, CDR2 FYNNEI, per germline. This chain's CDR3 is CASSETLTGTGELFF. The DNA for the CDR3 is TGTGCCAGCAGTGAAACTCTCACAGGGACCGGGGAGCTGTTTTTT. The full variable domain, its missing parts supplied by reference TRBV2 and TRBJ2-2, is EPEVTQTPSHQVTQMGQEVILRCVPISNHLYFYWYRQILGQKVEFLVSFYNNEISEKSEIFDDQFSVERPDGSNFTLKIRSTKLEDSAMYFCASSETLTGTGELFFGEGSRLTVL.

CDR3 DNA sequence: TGCGCCAGCAGCTTGTATAGCGGTGCACGGGCAGATACGCAGTATTTT. Translation gives CASSLYSGARADTQYF. The J gene is TRBJ2-3, the V gene TRBV5-1; weak D call: TRBD2 (6 bases). The CDR3 covers 16 residues. CDR1 and CDR2 (germline): SGHRS, YFSETQ. The V end lost 1 base, the J end lost 4 bases, and 16 bases lay between the germline ends.

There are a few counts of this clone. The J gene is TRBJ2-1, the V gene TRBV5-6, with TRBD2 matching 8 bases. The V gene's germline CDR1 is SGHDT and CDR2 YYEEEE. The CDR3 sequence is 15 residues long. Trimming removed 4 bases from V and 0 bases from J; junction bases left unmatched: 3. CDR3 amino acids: CASSIAGPSYNEQFF. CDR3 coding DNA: TGTGCCAGCAGCATAGCGGGGCCCTCCTACAATGAGCAGTTCTTC.

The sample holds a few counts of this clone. The DNA of the CDR3 is TGTGCCACCAGCAGAGAGGGGCTAGCCAACGTCCTGACTTTC. Amino acid sequence: CATSREGLANVLTF. This chain joins TRBV15 and TRBJ2-6; D is perhaps TRBD1 (5 bases). The V and J ends lost 0 bases and 7 bases respectively, with 7 bases between them. This CDR3 is 14 amino acids long. Germline V gene lookup returns CDR1 LNHNV and CDR2 YYDKDF (reference sequence).

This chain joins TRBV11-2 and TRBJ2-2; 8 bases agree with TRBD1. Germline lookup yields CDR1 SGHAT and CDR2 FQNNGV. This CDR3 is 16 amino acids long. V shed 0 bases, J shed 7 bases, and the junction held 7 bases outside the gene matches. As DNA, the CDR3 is TGTGCCAGCAGCTTAGATCTGGGGACAGGAGACGGGGAGCTGTTTTTT. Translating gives CASSLDLGTGDGELFF.

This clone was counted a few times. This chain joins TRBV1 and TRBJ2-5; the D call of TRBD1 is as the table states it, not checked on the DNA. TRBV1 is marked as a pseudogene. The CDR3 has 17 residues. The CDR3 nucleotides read TGCACCAGCAGCCAAGAGAGGGGGACAGTAATCCAAGAGACCCAGTACTTC. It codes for CTSSQERGTVIQETQYF.

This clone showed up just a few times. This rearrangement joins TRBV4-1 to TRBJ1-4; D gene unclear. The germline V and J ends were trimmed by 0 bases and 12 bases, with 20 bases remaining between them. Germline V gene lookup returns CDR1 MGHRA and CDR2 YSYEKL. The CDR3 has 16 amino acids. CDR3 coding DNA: TGCGCCAGCAGCCAAGATAGAAGATATGAATTATCCCAACTGTTTTTT. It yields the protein CASSQDRRYELSQLFF.

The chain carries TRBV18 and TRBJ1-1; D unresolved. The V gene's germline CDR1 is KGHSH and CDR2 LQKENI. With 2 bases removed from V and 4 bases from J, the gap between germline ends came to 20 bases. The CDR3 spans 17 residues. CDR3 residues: CASSPEVMISLGTEAFF. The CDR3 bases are TGTGCCAGCTCACCAGAGGTCATGATCAGTTTGGGCACTGAAGCTTTCTTT.

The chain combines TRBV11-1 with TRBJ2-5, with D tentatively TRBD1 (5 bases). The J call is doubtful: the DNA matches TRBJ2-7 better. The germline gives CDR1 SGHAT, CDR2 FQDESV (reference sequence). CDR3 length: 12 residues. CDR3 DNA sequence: TGTGCCAGCAGCTTGGACAACTACGAGCAGTACTTC. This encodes CASSLDNYEQYF.

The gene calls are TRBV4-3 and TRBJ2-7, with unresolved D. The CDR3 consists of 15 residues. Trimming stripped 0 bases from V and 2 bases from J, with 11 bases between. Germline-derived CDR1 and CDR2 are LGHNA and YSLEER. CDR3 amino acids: CASSQDRQATYEQYF. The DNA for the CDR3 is TGCGCCAGCAGCCAAGATAGGCAGGCCACCTACGAGCAGTACTTC.